This T cell receptor beta chain emerged from a study of Ad26.COV2.S vaccination and SARS-CoV-2 variants. Treatment meaning: 19 received Ad26.COV2.S at low or high dose, single or two shots; several received placebo; per-sample allocation not given. Sampling occurred on day 63 after the first vaccine or placebo injection. Note on this clone: Its antigen is still unknown.

Findings and limits, study-wide: Overall T cell responses may have been underestimated by the analyses of TCR breadth and depth.

Profiling relied on immunoSEQ multiplex PCR, and the TCRdb table lists in-frame clones only, not all of them. Among some 370,000 clones, 83% were seen once, and the ten largest hold approximately 7.8%. The CDR3 totals 15 residues. CDR1 is MDHEN and CDR2 is SYDVKM in the germline V gene. Trimming pared 7 bases from V and 4 bases from J, leaving 18 bases between. Sequences were derived from peripheral blood, sampled in a trial of Ad26.COV2.S vaccine versus placebo. This clonotype was sampled from a person between 18 and 65 years old who received the Ad26.COV2.S COVID-19 vaccine or a placebo. This chain uses TRBV28 with TRBJ2-3; D is possibly TRBD1 (5 bases). Written as DNA, the CDR3 is TGTGCCAGCAACTCCAGGGTCTTTGTCGCAGATACGCAGTATTTT. As protein: CASNSRVFVADTQYF.